The source of this T cell receptor (beta chain) is a study of blood T cell repertoires in COVID-19. Study-level background: Acute and convalescent COVID-19 specimens originated in the United States, Italy and Spain. T cells, B-cell-depleted T cells, or PBMCs supplied cDNA or gDNA.

The germline CDR1 and CDR2 sequences are MNHEY and SMNVEV (reference sequence). This CDR3 comprises 15 residues. The germline V and J ends were trimmed by 0 bases and 5 bases, with 13 bases remaining between them. Methods used by the authors: Scientists estimated how many nucleated cells there were by amplifying reference gene primers. Sequencing used immunoSEQ multiplex PCR; TCRdb keeps in-frame clones, though not all of them. V and J calls and clone size are as listed in that table; D and trimming were resolved from the DNA. The sample includes roughly 91,000 clones, around three quarters of them seen just once.

The sequencing sample was made of peripheral blood. This TCR was sampled from a man in his 70s with acute or convalescent COVID-19. This chain connects TRBV27 to TRBJ2-5; D may be TRBD2 (6 bases). CDR3 in DNA: TGTGCCAGCAGTTTATCCGGGGGAGTAGGGGAGACCCAGTACTTC. It codes for CASSLSGGVGETQYF.